This T cell receptor (beta chain) was sequenced for a study of OX40 agonist ivuxolimab in advanced cancers. The method was immunoSEQ multiplex PCR; TCRdb's version includes in-frame clones alone and lacks a portion of them. The profile shows tens of thousands of clones, around 90% of them singletons. Germline lookup yields CDR1 MNHEY and CDR2 SMNVEV (reference sequence). Deletions cut 0 bases from V and 4 bases from J, with 10 bases between. CDR3 size: 15 residues. The material sequenced was CD4+ or CD8+ T cells sorted from blood, taken in a trial of the OX40 agonist ivuxolimab. The clonotype was recovered from an adult with an advanced solid tumor such as melanoma, head and neck, liver or kidney cancer. The V gene is TRBV27, the J gene TRBJ1-5; perhaps TRBD1 as D (6 bases). This CDR3 is CASSLSSQGNQPQHF. In DNA, the CDR3 is TGTGCCAGCAGTTTATCGAGTCAGGGGAATCAGCCCCAGCATTTT.